The TCR beta chain described here comes from a study of radiotherapy plus CTLA-4 blockade in lung cancer. Germline lookup yields CDR1 SNHLY and CDR2 FYNNEI. This CDR3 is built from 15 residues. V lost 6 bases, J lost 2 bases, and 15 bases lay in between. General study findings and limits: The study found tumor-derived TCR clones expanded in blood after radiotherapy plus ipilimumab. Interferon-beta, together with early blood T cell clone dynamics, reportedly best predicted response.

In the case of this clone: Its antigen is as yet unknown.

Only in-frame clones appear in the TCRdb table, and some are missing; sequencing was by immunoSEQ multiplex PCR. The data hold more than 55,000 clones, with over 70% observed a single time. Sample: peripheral blood, taken from a patient treated with radiotherapy plus ipilimumab. This chain links TRBV2 with TRBJ2-3, with D possibly matching TRBD2 (6 bases). The receptor was isolated from a human donor with non-small cell lung cancer who had a partial response to radiotherapy plus ipilimumab. The CDR3 here is CASSPFGGVTDTQYF. CDR3 nucleotides: TGTGCCAGCAGCCCTTTCGGGGGTGTCACAGATACGCAGTATTTT.